This paragraph covers one T cell receptor beta chain sequence. No antigen is known for it. CDR1 is SGHRS and CDR2 is YFSETQ in the germline V gene. This CDR3 has 15 amino acids. V was pared by 0 bases and J by 3 bases, with 6 bases of the junction left unmatched. The data were taken from a study of blood T cell dynamics during melanoma immunotherapy. At the level of the study: First-line therapy was either pembrolizumab or nivolumab with ipilimumab for metastatic melanoma.

Time point noted: pre-treatment baseline. Patients had no prior systemic cancer treatment, immunosuppressants or other active cancers. General observations from the study: PBMC repertoires of eventual disease-control patients split at W3 into clonality or diversity gains.

A fixed DNA input of 350 ng was used per bulk PBMC sample. Repertoires were generated with immunoSEQ multiplex PCR, while TCRdb's copy carries only in-frame clones and drops some. The sample includes about 4,800 clones, approximately 86% of them seen just once. This TCR derives from a human donor with melanoma. J is TRBJ2-7 and V is TRBV5-1, with TRBD1 matching over 7 bases. The specimen comprised blood, sampled from a patient treated with checkpoint blockade. CDR3 DNA sequence: TGCGCCAGCAGCTTGGAGGTAGGGGGCTTCTACGAGCAGTACTTC. Translation gives CASSLEVGGFYEQYF.